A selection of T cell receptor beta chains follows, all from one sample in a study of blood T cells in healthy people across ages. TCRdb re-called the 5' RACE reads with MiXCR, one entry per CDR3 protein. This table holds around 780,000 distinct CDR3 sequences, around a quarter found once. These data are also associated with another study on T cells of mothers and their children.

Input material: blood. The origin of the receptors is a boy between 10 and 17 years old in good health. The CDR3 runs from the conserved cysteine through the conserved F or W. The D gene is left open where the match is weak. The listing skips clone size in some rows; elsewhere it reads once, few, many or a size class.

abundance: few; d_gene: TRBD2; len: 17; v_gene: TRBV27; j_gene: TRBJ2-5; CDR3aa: CASSPRTSGGSQETQYF; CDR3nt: TGTGCCAGCAGTCCAAGGACTAGCGGGGGGAGTCAAGAGACCCAGTACTTC
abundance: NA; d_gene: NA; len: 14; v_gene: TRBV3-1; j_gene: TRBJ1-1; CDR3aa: CASSQDYSGTEAFF; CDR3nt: TGTGCCAGCAGCCAAGATTATTCGGGCACTGAAGCTTTCTTT
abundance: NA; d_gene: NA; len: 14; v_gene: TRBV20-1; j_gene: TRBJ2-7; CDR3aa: CSARLLAGVYEQYF; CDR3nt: TGCAGTGCTAGATTACTAGCTGGGGTTTACGAGCAGTACTTC
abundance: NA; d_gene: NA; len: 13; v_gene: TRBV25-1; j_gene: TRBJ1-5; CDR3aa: CASKSEEDQPQHF; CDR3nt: TGTGCCAGCAAGAGTGAAGAAGATCAGCCCCAGCATTTT
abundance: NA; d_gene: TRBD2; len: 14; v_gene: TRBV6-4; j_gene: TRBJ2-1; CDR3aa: CASSFQRGSNEQFF; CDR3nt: TGTGCCAGCAGTTTCCAGCGGGGGAGCAATGAGCAGTTCTTC
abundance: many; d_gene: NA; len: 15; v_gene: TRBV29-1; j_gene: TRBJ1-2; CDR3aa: CSVWSAGVLNYGYTF; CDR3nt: TGCAGCGTTTGGTCCGCCGGCGTATTAAACTATGGCTACACCTTC
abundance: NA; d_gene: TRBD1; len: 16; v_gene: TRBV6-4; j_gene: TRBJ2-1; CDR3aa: CASSPGTGQGNNEQFF; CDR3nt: TGTGCCAGCAGCCCTGGGACAGGGCAAGGTAACAATGAGCAGTTCTTC
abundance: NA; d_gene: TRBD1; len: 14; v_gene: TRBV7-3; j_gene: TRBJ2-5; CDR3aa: CASSPTGDHETQYF; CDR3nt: TGTGCCAGCAGCCCCACAGGGGACCATGAGACCCAGTACTTC
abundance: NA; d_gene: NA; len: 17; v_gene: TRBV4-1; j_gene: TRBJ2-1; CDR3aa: CASSQAPRGSSYNEQFF; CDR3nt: TGCGCCAGCAGCCAGGCCCCTAGGGGGAGCTCCTACAATGAGCAGTTCTTC
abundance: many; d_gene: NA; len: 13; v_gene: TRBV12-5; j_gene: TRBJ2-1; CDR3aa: CASGLSSYNEQFF; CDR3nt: TGTGCTAGTGGTTTAAGCTCCTACAATGAGCAGTTCTTC
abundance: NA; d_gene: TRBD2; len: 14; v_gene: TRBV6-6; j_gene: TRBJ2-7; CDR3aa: CASSLTSGAPQQYF; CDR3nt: TGTGCCAGCTCCCTGACTAGCGGAGCCCCCCAGCAGTACTTC
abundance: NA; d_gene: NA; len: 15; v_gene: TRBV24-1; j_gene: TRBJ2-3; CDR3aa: CATSDPLTGFDTQYF; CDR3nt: TGTGCCACCAGTGACCCTCTTACGGGGTTCGATACGCAGTATTTT
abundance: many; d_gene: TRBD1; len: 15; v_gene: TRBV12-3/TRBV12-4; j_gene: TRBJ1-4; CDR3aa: CASSSYRGSDEKLFF; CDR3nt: TGTGCCAGCAGTTCCTACAGGGGGTCAGATGAAAAACTGTTTTTT
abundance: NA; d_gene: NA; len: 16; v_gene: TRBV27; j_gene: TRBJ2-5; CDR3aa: CASSLLAGNNQETQYF; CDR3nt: TGTGCCAGCAGTTTATTGGCAGGGAATAACCAAGAGACCCAGTACTTC
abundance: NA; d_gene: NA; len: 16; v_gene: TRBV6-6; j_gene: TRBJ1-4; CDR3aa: CASSYNGPPTNEKLFF; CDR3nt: TGTGCCAGCAGTTACAATGGGCCTCCAACTAATGAAAAACTGTTTTTT
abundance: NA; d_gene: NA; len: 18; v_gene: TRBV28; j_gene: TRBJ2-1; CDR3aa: CASSLRLAGRLSYNEQFF; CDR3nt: TGTGCCAGCAGTTTAAGGCTGGCGGGGAGACTTTCCTACAATGAGCAGTTCTTC
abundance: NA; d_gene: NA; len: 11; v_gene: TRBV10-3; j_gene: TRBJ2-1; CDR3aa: CAISAIGEQFF; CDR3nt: TGTGCCATCAGTGCGATCGGAGAGCAGTTCTTC
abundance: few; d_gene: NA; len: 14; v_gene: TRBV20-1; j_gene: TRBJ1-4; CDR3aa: CSARGARRDEKLFF; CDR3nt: TGCAGTGCTAGAGGGGCAAGGAGGGATGAAAAACTGTTTTTT
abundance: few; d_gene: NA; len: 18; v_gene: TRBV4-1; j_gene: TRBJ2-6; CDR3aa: CASSQADLVGSGANVLTF; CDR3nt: TGCGCCAGCAGCCAAGCTGACCTCGTAGGGTCTGGGGCCAACGTCCTGACTTTC
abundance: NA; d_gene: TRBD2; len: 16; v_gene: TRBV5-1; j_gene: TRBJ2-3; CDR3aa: CASSLGPRGSTDTQYF; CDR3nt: TGCGCCAGCAGCTTGGGCCCGCGGGGGAGCACAGATACGCAGTATTTT
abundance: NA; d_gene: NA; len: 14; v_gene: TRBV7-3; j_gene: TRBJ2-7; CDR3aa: CASSPGDTTYEQYF; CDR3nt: TGTGCCAGCAGTCCCGGTGACACAACCTACGAGCAGTACTTC
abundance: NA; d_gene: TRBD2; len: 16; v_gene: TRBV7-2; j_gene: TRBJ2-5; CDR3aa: CASSLVLAGNQETQYF; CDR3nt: TGTGCCAGCAGCCTCGTCCTAGCGGGGAACCAAGAGACCCAGTACTTC
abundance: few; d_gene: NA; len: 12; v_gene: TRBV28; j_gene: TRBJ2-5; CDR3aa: CARTGYQETQYF; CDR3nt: TGTGCCAGAACAGGGTACCAGGAGACCCAGTACTTC
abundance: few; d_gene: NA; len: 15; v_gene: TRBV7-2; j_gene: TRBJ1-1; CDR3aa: CASSLVSSRGAEAFF; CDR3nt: TGTGCCAGCAGCTTAGTATCTTCCAGAGGGGCTGAAGCTTTCTTT
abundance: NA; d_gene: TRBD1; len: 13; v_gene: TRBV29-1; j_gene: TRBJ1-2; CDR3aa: CSVSRDRVRGYTF; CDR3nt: TGCAGCGTTAGCCGGGACAGGGTCAGAGGCTACACCTTC
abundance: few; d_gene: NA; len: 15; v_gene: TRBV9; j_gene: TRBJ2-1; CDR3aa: CASSPGLGGDNEQFF; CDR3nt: TGTGCCAGCAGCCCCGGTTTGGGCGGGGACAATGAGCAGTTCTTC
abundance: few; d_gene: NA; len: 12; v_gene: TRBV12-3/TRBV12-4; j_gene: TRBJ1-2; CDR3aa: CASTEGGLGYTF; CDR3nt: TGTGCCAGCACCGAGGGGGGGCTTGGCTACACCTTC
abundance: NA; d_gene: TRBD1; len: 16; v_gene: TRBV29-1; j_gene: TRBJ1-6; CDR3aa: CSVRPPGQIYNSPLHF; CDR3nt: TGCAGCGTACGTCCTCCGGGACAGATCTATAATTCACCCCTCCACTTT
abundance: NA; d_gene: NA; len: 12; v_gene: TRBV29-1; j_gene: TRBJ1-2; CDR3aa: CSELNWNYGYTF; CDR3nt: TGCAGCGAACTGAACTGGAACTATGGCTACACCTTC
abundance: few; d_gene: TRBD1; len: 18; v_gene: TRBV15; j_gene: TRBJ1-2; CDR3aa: CATSRDAATGGGTNGYTF; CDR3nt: TGTGCCACCAGCAGAGATGCGGCGACAGGGGGCGGAACAAATGGCTACACCTTC